The rows below give T cell receptor beta chains drawn from one sample of a study of cytomegalovirus exposure and HLA in healthy donors. Using immunoSEQ multiplex PCR, the repertoire was profiled, and TCRdb retains in-frame clones only, with some absent. In the table there are 150,000 to 200,000 clones, roughly 85% of which are singletons. Material for sequencing was PBMCs. The receptors shown here come from a woman in her forties or fifties in good health and CMV-seronegative. Each CDR3 is given with its conserved first and last residue. The D gene is left open where the match is weak. Clone size is shown for a subset of rows, as once, few, many or a class of expanded clone.

j_gene	d_gene	abundance	v_gene	CDR3nt	CDR3aa
TRBJ2-7	TRBD1	NA	TRBV29-1	TGCAGCGCGCAAGGACAGGGGGCGATCGACGAGCAGTACTTC	CSAQGQGAIDEQYF
TRBJ2-5	NA	NA	TRBV21-1	TGTGCCAGCAGCCCCCTAAAGGGCTCCAGGGGTGCACAAGAGACCCAGTACTTC	CASSPLKGSRGAQETQYF
TRBJ1-1	NA	NA	TRBV28	TGTGCCAGCAGTTGGAGAGTGAACACTGAAGCTTTCTTT	CASSWRVNTEAFF
TRBJ2-7	TRBD1	once	TRBV28	TGTGCCAGCAGCCTGGGGACAGTCTACGAGCAGTACTTC	CASSLGTVYEQYF
TRBJ2-3	NA	NA	TRBV7-3	TGTGCCAGCAGCTTAAATTCAATCTACTTCGGTGTAGATACGCAGTATTTT	CASSLNSIYFGVDTQYF
TRBJ2-1	TRBD2	few	TRBV19	TGTGCCAGTAGTATAGGGACTAGCGGGTTAAGATACAATGAGCAGTTCTTC	CASSIGTSGLRYNEQFF
TRBJ1-5	NA	NA	TRBV28	TGTGCCAGCAGAATATCAGGGGTACAGCCCCAGCATTTT	CASRISGVQPQHF
TRBJ2-5	TRBD1	NA	TRBV2	TGTGCCAGCAGGGGACAGGGCCTCGCCCGGGAGACCCAGTACTTC	CASRGQGLARETQYF
TRBJ1-2	TRBD1	NA	TRBV7-3	TGTGCCAGCAGCCAAGGACAGGGGGTGGGCTACACCTTC	CASSQGQGVGYTF
TRBJ1-4	TRBD1	NA	TRBV5-1	TGTGCCAGCAGCCCGGGACAGGGGAATGAAAAACTGTTTTTT	CASSPGQGNEKLFF
TRBJ1-2	TRBD1	NA	TRBV7-9	TGTGCCAGCAGCTCCCGGGACAGGGGGCATGATGGCTACACCTTC	CASSSRDRGHDGYTF
TRBJ2-6	NA	few	TRBV5-1	TGCGCCAGCAGCTTGAGGGCGGGAAAGGGCTCTGGGGCCAACGTCCTGACTTTC	CASSLRAGKGSGANVLTF
TRBJ2-1	NA	few	TRBV10-3	TGTGCCATCAGTGGAGGTGGCGCCTACAATGAGCAGTTCTTC	CAISGGGAYNEQFF
TRBJ2-1	NA	NA	TRBV18	TGTGCCAGCTCACCAGCGGGTAATGAGCAGTTCTTC	CASSPAGNEQFF
TRBJ2-2	NA	NA	TRBV19	TGTGCCAGTAGTATAGCTGGCTCCACCGGGGAGCTGTTTTTT	CASSIAGSTGELFF
TRBJ2-3	TRBD2	NA	TRBV4-2	TGTGCCAGCAGCCAAGCCCTTTTCGTGCCGAGCGGGGCCTTACGGGACACAGATACGCAGTATTTT	CASSQALFVPSGALRDTDTQYF
TRBJ2-2	TRBD1	NA	TRBV27	TGTGCCAGCACCTCGGGACAGAATAGAAACACCGGGGAGCTGTTTTTT	CASTSGQNRNTGELFF
TRBJ1-3	TRBD1	NA	TRBV7-2	TGTGCCAACCAGGGGGCAGCTGGAAACACCATATATTTT	CANQGAAGNTIYF
TRBJ2-7	TRBD1	NA	TRBV4-3	TGCGCCAGCAGCCAACGAACAGGGGGTTCCTACGAGCAGTACTTC	CASSQRTGGSYEQYF
TRBJ2-3	TRBD1	NA	TRBV28	TGTGCCAGCAGCCAACCCGACAGGGTCGCAGATACGCAGTATTTT	CASSQPDRVADTQYF